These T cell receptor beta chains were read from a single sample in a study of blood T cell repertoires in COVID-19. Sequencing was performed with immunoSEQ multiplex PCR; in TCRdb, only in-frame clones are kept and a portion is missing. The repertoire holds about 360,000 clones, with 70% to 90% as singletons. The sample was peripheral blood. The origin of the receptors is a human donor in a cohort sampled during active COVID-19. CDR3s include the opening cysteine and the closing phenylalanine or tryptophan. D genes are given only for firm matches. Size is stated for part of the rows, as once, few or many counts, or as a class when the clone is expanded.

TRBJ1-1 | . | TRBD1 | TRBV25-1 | TGTGCCAGCAGTTCGACAGGGGGTTTAGCTTTCTTT | CASSSTGGLAFF
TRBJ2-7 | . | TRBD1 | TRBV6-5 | TGTGCCAGCAGGAGGGGACAGGGCATGAACGAGCAGTACTTC | CASRRGQGMNEQYF
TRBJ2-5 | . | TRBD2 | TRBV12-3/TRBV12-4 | TGTGCCAGCCGACTAGCGGGAGTAGAGACCCAGTACTTC | CASRLAGVETQYF
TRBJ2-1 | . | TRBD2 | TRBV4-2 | TGTGCCAGCAGCCAAGATGGGACTAGCGGGGACAATGAGCAGTTCTTC | CASSQDGTSGDNEQFF
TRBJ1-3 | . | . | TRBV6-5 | TGTGCCAGCAGTCCGACTGTAACTGGAAACACCATATATTTT | CASSPTVTGNTIYF
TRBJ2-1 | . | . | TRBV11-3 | TGTGCCAGCAGCTTAGTTTCAGGAGGTGGCAATGAGCAGTTCTTC | CASSLVSGGGNEQFF
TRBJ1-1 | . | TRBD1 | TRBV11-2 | TGTGCCAGCAGCTCTCAGGGGGCGAGGACTGAAGCTTTCTTT | CASSSQGARTEAFF
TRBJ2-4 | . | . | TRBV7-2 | TGTGCCAGCAGCTTAGCGGGGGGTCAAAACATTCAGTACTTC | CASSLAGGQNIQYF
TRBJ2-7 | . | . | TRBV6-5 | TGTGCCAGCAGTCCCCTCGGGGAATACGAGCAGTACTTC | CASSPLGEYEQYF
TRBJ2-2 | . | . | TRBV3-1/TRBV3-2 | TGTGCCAGCGAAACTATAGGTGGGGAGCTGTTTTTT | CASETIGGELFF
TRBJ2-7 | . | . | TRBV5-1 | TGCGCCAGCAGCTTGGCTGCGGGGTACGAGCAGTACTTC | CASSLAAGYEQYF
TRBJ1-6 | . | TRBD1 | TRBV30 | TGTGCCTCCACACAGCCGGGACAGGGGACCTATAATTCACCCCTCCACTTT | CASTQPGQGTYNSPLHF
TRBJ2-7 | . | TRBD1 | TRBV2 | TGTGCCAGCAGTGGGGACAGGAAAGGGATCTACGAGCAGTACTTC | CASSGDRKGIYEQYF
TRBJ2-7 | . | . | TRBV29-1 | TGCAGCGTTGTTGCGGTCCAAGGCCACGAGCAGTACTTC | CSVVAVQGHEQYF
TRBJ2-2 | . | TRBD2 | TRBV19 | TGTGCCAGTAGTACCAGGGGACTAGCAATGCGAGGCTTGGAGCTGTTTTTT | CASSTRGLAMRGLELFF
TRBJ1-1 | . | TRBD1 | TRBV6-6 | TGTGCCAGCAGTCAGGGGGTAACTGAAGCTTTCTTT | CASSQGVTEAFF
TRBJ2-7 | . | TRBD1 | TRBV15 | TGTGCCACCAGCAGAACTCCCCCGCCGGGACAGGGGGCCTACGAGCAGTACTTC | CATSRTPPPGQGAYEQYF
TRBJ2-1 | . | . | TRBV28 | TGTGCCAGCAGTTTGGGGAGGAATGAGCAGTTCTTC | CASSLGRNEQFF
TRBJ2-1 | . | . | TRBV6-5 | TGTGCCAGCAGAAACAGGGGACTCTACAATGAGCAGTTCTTC | CASRNRGLYNEQFF
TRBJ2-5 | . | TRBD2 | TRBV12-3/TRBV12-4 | TGTGCCAGCAGTTCGGGGGGCCAAGAGACCCAGTACTTC | CASSSGGQETQYF
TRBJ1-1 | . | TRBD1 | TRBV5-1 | TGCGCCAGCAGCCCCGAAGGGGGCCGGAGGGACACTGAAGCTTTCTTT | CASSPEGGRRDTEAFF
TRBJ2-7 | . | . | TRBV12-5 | TGTGCTAGTGGTTTGGTACTCGGGAAGGGCTACGAGCAGTACTTC | CASGLVLGKGYEQYF
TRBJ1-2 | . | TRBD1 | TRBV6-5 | TGTGCCAGCAGGACGACAGGGGGCGACGGCTACACCTTC | CASRTTGGDGYTF
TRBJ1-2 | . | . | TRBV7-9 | TGTGCCAGCTCACCTACGGCGGAGGGTTACTATGGCTACACCTTC | CASSPTAEGYYGYTF
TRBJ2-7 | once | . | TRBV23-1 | TGCGCCGGGACAAGGGGGGGTTCCTACGAGCAGTACTTC | CAGTRGGSYEQYF
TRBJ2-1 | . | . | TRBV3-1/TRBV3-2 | TGTGCCAGCAGCCAAGATAGGGGCGAAAAGTCGTTCTTC | CASSQDRGEKSFF
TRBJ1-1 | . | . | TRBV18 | TGTGCCAGCTCAAAAACAGGGCCGGAGAACACTGAAGCTTTCTTT | CASSKTGPENTEAFF
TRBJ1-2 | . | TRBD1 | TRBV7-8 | TGTGCCAGCAGCTCATCCGGGACAGCGATTAACTATGGCTACACCTTC | CASSSSGTAINYGYTF
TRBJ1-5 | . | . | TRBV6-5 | TGTGCCAGCACCGTCGGTAGCAATCAGCCCCAGCATTTT | CASTVGSNQPQHF
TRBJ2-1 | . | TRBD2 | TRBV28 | TGTGCCAGCAGTTCCCAGACTAGCGGGAGGAGGTATGAGCAGTTCTTC | CASSSQTSGRRYEQFF
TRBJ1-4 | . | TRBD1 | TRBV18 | TGTGCCAGCTCACCAGGGGACAGCGGCGAAAAACTGTTTTTT | CASSPGDSGEKLFF
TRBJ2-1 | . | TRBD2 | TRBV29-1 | TGCAGCGTGATATCCGTAGCGGGGTCATACGTGGACAATGAGCAGTTCTTC | CSVISVAGSYVDNEQFF
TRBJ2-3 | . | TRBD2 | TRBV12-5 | TGTGCTAGTGCGGCTAGCGGGGGGGATACGCAGTATTTT | CASAASGGDTQYF
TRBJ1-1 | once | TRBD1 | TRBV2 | TGTGCCAGCAGCAAGACAGGGCGCATCACTGAAGCTTTCTTT | CASSKTGRITEAFF
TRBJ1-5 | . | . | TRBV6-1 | TGTGCCAGCAGTGAAAGGTGGGCTGATCAGCCCCAGCATTTT | CASSERWADQPQHF
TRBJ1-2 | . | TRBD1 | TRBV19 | TGTGCCAGTAGTAGGGACAGAGGAGCCCCTAACTATGGCTACACCTTC | CASSRDRGAPNYGYTF
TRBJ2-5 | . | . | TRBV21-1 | TGTGCCAGCAGCCGGTACAGGGGGCGCGAGACCCAGTACTTC | CASSRYRGRETQYF
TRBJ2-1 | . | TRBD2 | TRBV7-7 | TGTGCCAGCAGCTTAGGGGTCGGGGGGTCCTACAATGAGCAGTTCTTC | CASSLGVGGSYNEQFF
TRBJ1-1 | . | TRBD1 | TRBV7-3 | TGTGCCAGCAGCTTACAGGGGGAGAACACTGAAGCTTTCTTT | CASSLQGENTEAFF
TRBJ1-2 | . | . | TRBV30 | TGTGCCTGGAGTGTACTGAATAACTATGGCTACACCTTC | CAWSVLNNYGYTF
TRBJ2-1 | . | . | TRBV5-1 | TGCGCCAGCAGCGCAAGAACAGGGAATGGGGTAAATGAGCAGTTCTTC | CASSARTGNGVNEQFF
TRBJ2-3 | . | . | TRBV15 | TGTGCCACCAGCAGAGAATTGGCCACACAGGTTACGCAGTATTTT | CATSRELATQVTQYF
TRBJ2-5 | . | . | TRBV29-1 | TGCAGCGGGACTGCCGAGCGAGAGACCCAGTACTTC | CSGTAERETQYF
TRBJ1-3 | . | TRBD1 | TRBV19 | TGTGCCAGTAGGCCAACAGGGGCTGGAAACACCATATATTTT | CASRPTGAGNTIYF
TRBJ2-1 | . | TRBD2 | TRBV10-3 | TGTGCCATCCGAGCAGTGGTCTGGCGGGGGAATTCCTACAATGAGCAGTTCTTC | CAIRAVVWRGNSYNEQFF
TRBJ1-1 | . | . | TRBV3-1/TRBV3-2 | TGTGCCAGCAGCCCGATTGCGGGGGGGGACACTGAAGCTTTCTTT | CASSPIAGGDTEAFF
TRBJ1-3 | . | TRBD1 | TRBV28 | TGTGCCAGCACCTTGGGACAGGTTGGAAACACCATATATTTT | CASTLGQVGNTIYF
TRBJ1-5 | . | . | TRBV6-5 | TGTGCCAGCAGCGCAATTCAGGTTAGCAATCAGCCCCAGCATTTT | CASSAIQVSNQPQHF
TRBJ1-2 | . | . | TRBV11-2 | TGTGCCACCCGGCTCAATAGCCCCAACTATGGCTACACCTTC | CATRLNSPNYGYTF
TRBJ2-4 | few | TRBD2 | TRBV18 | TGTGCCAGCTCACCGACTACTAGCGGCAAAAACATTCAGTACTTC | CASSPTTSGKNIQYF
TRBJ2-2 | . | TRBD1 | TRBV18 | TGTGCCAGCTCACCGTTACCGGCAGGGGGCCCCGGGGAGCTGTTTTTT | CASSPLPAGGPGELFF
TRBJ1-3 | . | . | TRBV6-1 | TGTGCCAGCAGTGAGGTCCTGGGGGGTACTGGAAACACCATATATTTT | CASSEVLGGTGNTIYF
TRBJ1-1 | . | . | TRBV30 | TGTGCCTGGAGTGAGGGGCCCAACACTGAAGCTTTCTTT | CAWSEGPNTEAFF
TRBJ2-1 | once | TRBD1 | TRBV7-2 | TGTGCCAGCAGCTTAGCACAGGGGGCTTACAATGAGCAGTTCTTC | CASSLAQGAYNEQFF
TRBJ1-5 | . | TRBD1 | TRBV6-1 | TGTGCCAGCAGTGAAGAGAGGGGAACAGGGGCCGAAGTGAGCAATCAGCCCCAGCATTTT | CASSEERGTGAEVSNQPQHF
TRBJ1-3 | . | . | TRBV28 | TGTGCCAGCAATCGGGGAATGGCTGGAAACACCATATATTTT | CASNRGMAGNTIYF